This T cell receptor (beta chain) was profiled in a study of Graves' ophthalmopathy and Graves' hyperthyroidism. Of note for this clonotype: The antigen remains undetermined.

V dropped 9 bases and J dropped 3; count of bases not matched to a gene: 19. CDR1 MGHDK and CDR2 SYGVNS come from the germline V gene. The CDR3 consists of 18 residues. Points from the study as a whole: Most thyroid clonotypes with frequency above 0.001 were detected in blood too.

Exclusion criteria comprised other autoimmune diseases, uncontrolled infections, pregnancy or lactation in patients. The authors diagnosed from clinical symptoms, serum thyroxine, TRAb, thyroid ultrasound and orbital computed tomography. PBMCs came from less than 13 ml of fresh peripheral blood. The sequenced template was RNA, covering the TCR beta CDR3 region. First-round RT-PCR relied on HTBI primers, and a second-round multiplex PCR came next. Each CDR3 protein is one row after TCRdb ran MiXCR on the multiplex PCR reads. The sample has approximately 700,000 distinct CDR3 sequences, approximately 40% seen once.

This chain uses TRBV25-1 with TRBJ2-2; 7 positions agree with TRBD1. The TCR comes from an adult man with Graves' ophthalmopathy. The source material was peripheral blood. In nucleotides, the CDR3 is TGTGCCAGTAGTAGCCGACGACAGGGCGGGCCCGACACCGGGGAGCTGTTTTTT. This encodes CASSSRRQGGPDTGELFF.